This TCR beta chain came from a study of CD8+CD57+ T cells in acquired aplastic anemia. Study in general: Roughly 3 ug was the average amount of DNA from sorted CD4+ and CD8+ cells. Healthy-donor CD4+ cells averaged roughly 10.8 million reads.

General study results and limits: Patients and controls shared around 30 CD8+ CDR3 sequences.

Both TCR beta VDJ combination and CDR3 sequence profiling were carried out. Genomic DNA was the template for this profiling. TCRdb analysed the reads with MiXCR anew, one entry per CDR3 protein. The sample consists of approximately 160,000 distinct CDR3 sequences, around 45% of them appearing once. CDR1 is GTSNPN, CDR2 SVGIG, per germline (reference sequence). The CDR3 totals 16 residues. J gave up 3 bases and V 3 bases, and 11 bases lay outside the gene matches. This clonotype was detected only a few times. Its antigen is undetermined. This chain joins TRBV30 and TRBJ2-7, with TRBD1 matching over 10 bases. The sample taken for sequencing was sorted CD4+, CD8+, or CD8+CD57+ T cells (not recorded which) from PBMCs. This sequence originates from a human donor in good health. CDR3 in DNA: TGTGCCTGGAGAGCATTAACGGGACAGGGGAACTACGAGCAGTACTTC. It codes for CAWRALTGQGNYEQYF.